Following are 10 T cell receptor beta chains from one sample sequenced in a study of human T cells and chemical hapten exposure. TCRdb independently ran MiXCR on the RACE reads; one entry per CDR3 protein. This table holds 50,000 to 65,000 distinct CDR3 sequences, about 7% found once. Documented time point: pre-sensitization, week 0. Treatment defined: therapeutic diphenylcyclopropenone sensitization with weekly scalp DPC. Sequenced here: whole blood, sampled in connection with sensitization to the hapten diphenylcyclopropenone (DPC). These receptors all stem from a woman aged 25 to 39 with alopecia areata. Some clones in this sample may be carry-over from other donors' samples.

This clonotype was detected ten times or more. The V gene is TRBV13, the J gene TRBJ2-1; TRBD2 aligns across 14 bases. J lost 4 bases, V lost 2 bases, and 13 bases had no gene match. Germline V lookup: CDR1 PRHDT, CDR2 FYEKMQ (reference sequence). The CDR3 extends over 20 amino acids. The CDR3 is CASSLSDPGLAGGGYNEQFF. CDR3 DNA sequence: TGTGCCAGCAGCTTATCCGACCCCGGACTAGCGGGGGGCGGGTACAATGAGCAGTTCTTC. Supplemented by reference TRBV13 and TRBJ2-1, the full variable domain reads AAGVIQSPRHLIKEKRETATLKCYPIPRHDTVYWYQQGPGQDPQFLISFYEKMQSDKGSIPDRFSAQQFSDYHSELNMSSLELGDSALYFCASSLSDPGLAGGGYNEQFFGPGTRLTVL.

This clonotype was recorded at least ten times. The CDR3 region is CSARRQAATEAFF. CDR3 DNA: TGCAGTGCTAGAAGACAGGCTGCCACTGAAGCTTTCTTT. V is TRBV20-1 and J is TRBJ1-1; a weak D match, TRBD1 (6 bases). This CDR3 comprises 13 residues. CDR1 is DFQATT, CDR2 SNEGSKA, per germline (reference sequence). Trimming took 2 bases from V and 4 from J, leaving 11 bases between them.

This clonotype was counted at least ten times. The J gene is TRBJ1-3, the V gene TRBV12-3 or TRBV12-4; weak D call: TRBD1 (5 bases). The CDR3 spans 14 residues. V was pared by 3 bases and J by 4 bases, with 10 bases between. CDR3 DNA sequence: TGTGCCAGCAGTTTTAGGGGTACAGGAAACACCATATATTTT. This translates into CASSFRGTGNTIYF.

This clonotype was observed many times. The chain is built from TRBV5-5 and TRBJ2-3; 7 positions match TRBD1. V shed 5 bases and J 3 bases; nucleotides not matched to a gene: 3. Germline assignment: CDR1 SGHKS and CDR2 YYEKEE (reference sequence). The CDR3 has 13 amino acids. The CDR3 here is CASRGQVTDTQYF. The CDR3 nucleotides read TGTGCCAGCAGAGGACAGGTAACAGATACGCAGTATTTT.

The CDR3 nucleotides read TGTGCCAGCAGCCGGGACCAAGAGAGCTACACCTTC. Protein: CASSRDQESYTF. The V gene is TRBV7-9, the J gene TRBJ1-2, with a possible D match to TRBD1 (5 bases). The V end was cut by 5 bases, the J end by 9 bases, with 13 bases between. Germline V CDR1 and CDR2: SEHNR, FQNEAQ (reference sequence). This CDR3 spans 12 amino acids.

Concerning this clonotype itself: A much larger clone sits a single nucleotide away, making a read error possible. This sequence joins TRBV2 and TRBJ2-1, with D perhaps given as TRBD1 or TRBD2 (5 bases each). V lost 8 bases and J 5 bases, leaving 19 bases between the germline ends. CDR1 is SNHLY and CDR2 is FYNNEI in the germline V gene. The CDR3 runs to 15 residues. CDR3 nucleotides: TGTGCCAGCCGTCCCCGGGGCCCTAGGGACAATGAGCAGTTCTTC. It yields the protein CASRPRGPRDNEQFF.

This clonotype came up many times. The chain uses TRBV20-1 and TRBJ2-5, with D maybe TRBD1 (5 bases). The CDR3 runs 14 residues. Trimming left V 2 bases short and J 3 bases short, with 13 bases between. Germline lookup yields CDR1 DFQATT and CDR2 SNEGSKA (reference sequence). The CDR3 region is CSARRVGQKETQYF. CDR3 nucleotide sequence: TGCAGTGCTAGACGGGTGGGGCAGAAAGAGACCCAGTACTTC.

This clonotype was picked up many times. V usage is TRBV5-1 and J usage is TRBJ1-3; D is undetermined. Germline CDR1 reads SGHRS; CDR2 reads YFSETQ. V lost 4 bases and J lost 2, with 13 bases in between. CDR3 length: 15 amino acids. CDR3 DNA sequence: TGCGCCAGCAGCGGGGATAGCGGGGCTGGAAACACCATATATTTT. It translates to CASSGDSGAGNTIYF.

This clonotype was seen only a few times. The chain uses TRBV7-9 and TRBJ1-4, with 7 bases lining up with TRBD1. The CDR3 sequence is 17 residues long. The trim removed 5 bases at V and 5 bases at J, leaving 14 bases unmatched. Germline-derived CDR1 and CDR2 are SEHNR and FQNEAQ (reference sequence). The CDR3 loop reads CASSQRTVRTGNEKLFF. CDR3 sequence (DNA): TGTGCCAGCAGCCAGCGGACCGTCAGGACAGGAAATGAAAAACTGTTTTTT.

Only one count was recorded for this clonotype. Being one base from a much bigger clone, this may be a read error. This chain joins TRBV15 and TRBJ1-4; D unclear. Germline CDR1 is LNHNV and CDR2 is YYDKDF (reference sequence). The CDR3 has 12 amino acids. Between the trimmed V and J ends, which lost 2 bases and 7 bases, there was a span of 5 bases. Here the CDR3 reads CATSRISEKLFF. CDR3 bases: TGTGCCACCAGCAGAATAAGTGAAAAACTGTTTTTT.